The 21 T cell receptor beta chains reported below all come from one sample, sequenced in a study of regulatory T cells in long-lasting Graves disease (dated by TCRdb to the early 2020s). Libraries were constructed by multiplex PCR. Sequencing instrument: Illumina HiSeq 4000. TCR beta libraries were built with iRepertoire HTBI primers and Arm-PCR amplification of CDR3 regions. TCRdb reprocessing: public reads trimmed at Q25 with fastp, clones called with MiXCR, in-frame beta chains kept. Each CDR3 protein appears once, grouped with its most common genes and DNA. The sample data list about 460,000 distinct CDR3 sequences, and about 20% of these were observed just once. Roughly 13% of the sample comes from the top ten. The time point label for this specimen denotes: persistent/refractory GD, antithyroid drugs over 5 years with positive TRAb. For both TCR sequencing and RNA sequencing, RNA was extracted from PBMCs using TRIzol.

Source: peripheral blood mononuclear cells (PBMCs), taken when the disease was refractory, from a patient treated with antithyroid drugs. The origin of the receptors is a female donor with Graves disease.

The chain carries TRBV6-1 and TRBJ1-5; weak D call: TRBD1 (5 bases). CDR3 size: 13 residues. V was pared by 10 bases and J by 1 base, with 11 bases between. Per the germline V gene, CDR1 is MNHNS and CDR2 is SASEGT. The CDR3 protein is CAIQGGSNQPQHF. CDR3 coding DNA: TGTGCCATCCAGGGCGGGAGCAATCAGCCCCAGCATTTT.

The chain carries TRBV6-1 and TRBJ2-2; no definite D call. Germline-derived CDR1 and CDR2 are MNHNS and SASEGT. V was shortened by 6 bases and J by 6 bases, with 11 bases between the two germline ends. There are 13 residues in the CDR3. DNA of the CDR3: TGTGCCAGCAGATTCCTTGCAGCCGGGGAGCTGTTTTTT. Its translation: CASRFLAAGELFF.

The sample holds a few counts of this clonotype. V and J are TRBV6-1 and TRBJ1-6; D is unresolved. The germline V and J ends were trimmed by 6 bases and 9 bases, with 24 bases remaining between them. The CDR3 runs to 17 residues. Germline V gene data show CDR1 as MNHNS and CDR2 as SASEGT. The CDR3, as DNA: TGTGCCAGCAGCCGGACTCTCGAATCTGTAGTATCTTCACCCCTCCACTTT. Protein: CASSRTLESVVSSPLHF.

V and J are TRBV18 and TRBJ1-4; possible D gene TRBD1, 5 bases. The CDR3 is 14 residues long. V gave up 4 bases and J gave up 8 bases, with 14 bases separating them. CDR1 KGHSH and CDR2 LQKENI come from the germline V gene. This CDR3 reads CASSHGGSREKLFF. CDR3 in DNA: TGTGCCAGCTCACACGGGGGATCGAGGGAAAAACTGTTTTTT.

The genes are TRBV20-1 and TRBJ2-7; unclear D gene. Trimming shortened V by 4 bases and J by 6 bases, and 10 bases separated the two germline ends. CDR1 is DFQATT, CDR2 SNEGSKA, per germline (reference sequence). The CDR3 spans 11 residues. CDR3 nucleotides: TGCAGTGCTACTAGTGTCTTCGAGCAGTACTTC. It is translated as CSATSVFEQYF.

This clonotype was observed many times. The CDR3 nucleotides read TGTGCCAGCAGTTTGGCGGGGAGGGGGCCCTCTGGAAACACCATATATTTT. This sequence encodes CASSLAGRGPSGNTIYF. The V and J genes are TRBV28 and TRBJ1-3; the match to TRBD1 covers 7 bases. V lost 3 bases to trimming and J lost 0 bases; unmatched junction nucleotides: 8. Germline CDR1 MDHEN, CDR2 SYDVKM. The length of the CDR3 is 17 residues.

The V and J genes are TRBV14 and TRBJ2-1; no clear D. CDR1 is SGHDN and CDR2 is FVKESK in the germline V gene. Trimming shortened V by 1 base and J by 2 bases, and 12 bases separated the two germline ends. CDR3 length: 16 amino acids. The CDR3 is CASSQVAYLTYNEQFF. CDR3 sequence (DNA): TGTGCCAGCAGCCAAGTGGCCTACCTAACCTACAATGAGCAGTTCTTC.

The chain combines TRBV12-3 or TRBV12-4 with TRBJ2-1; no definite D call. This CDR3 region has 13 residues. The germline V and J ends were trimmed by 3 bases and 1 base, with 4 bases remaining between them. CDR3 sequence (DNA): TGTGCCAGCAGTTTTGGGTCCTACAATGAGCAGTTCTTC. The encoded protein is CASSFGSYNEQFF.

This clonotype has just a few counts. The chain is built from TRBV25-1 and TRBJ1-2; D gene uncertain. Trimming pared 10 bases from V and 6 bases from J, leaving 9 bases between. The CDR3 loop spans 10 amino acids. CDR1 and CDR2 from the germline V gene are MGHDK and SYGVNS. The CDR3 sequence: CATFLDGYTF. CDR3 in DNA: TGTGCCACCTTCCTTGATGGCTACACCTTC.

In this sample, this clonotype turned up many times. This chain links TRBV6-1 with TRBJ2-7, with D maybe TRBD2 (6 bases). The CDR3 contains 12 residues. Germline V gives CDR1 MNHNS, CDR2 SASEGT. Trimming pared 8 bases from V and 1 base from J, leaving 9 bases between. The CDR3, as DNA: TGTGCCAGCGAGGCGGGGTCCTACGAGCAGTACTTC. It translates to CASEAGSYEQYF.

This clonotype was seen many times. The chain combines TRBV10-3 with TRBJ2-6; D not resolved. The CDR3 contains 16 residues. Between the trimmed V and J ends, which lost 4 bases and 1 base, there was a span of 11 bases. Germline V gene lookup returns CDR1 ENHRY and CDR2 SYGVKD. CDR3 protein: CAISADITSGANVLTF. The DNA of the CDR3 is TGTGCCATCAGTGCCGATATTACGTCTGGGGCCAACGTCCTGACTTTC.

This clonotype was observed many times. The chain employs TRBV6-2 or TRBV6-3 and TRBJ1-2, with D possibly TRBD1 on 5 matching bases. Deletions cut 4 bases from V and 7 bases from J, with 16 bases between. The CDR3 runs to 14 residues. Germline loops: CDR1 MNHEY, CDR2 SVGEGT. The CDR3 bases are TGTGCCAGCAGTTCGCTAGGGACTTTTGGTGGCTACACCTTC. This sequence encodes CASSSLGTFGGYTF.

This clonotype was seen more than once but under ten times. The rearrangement joins TRBV5-4 to TRBJ2-5; 7 bases line up with TRBD1. V dropped 1 base and J dropped 5; count of bases not matched to a gene: 11. Germline CDR1 SGHNT, CDR2 YYREEE (reference sequence). The CDR3 extends over 16 amino acids. The CDR3 loop reads CASSLKEGAGVETQYF. The CDR3 bases are TGTGCCAGCAGCTTGAAAGAGGGGGCAGGGGTTGAGACCCAGTACTTC.

This clonotype has ten or more counts. The chain links TRBV11-2 to TRBJ2-7; D remains ambiguous. The CDR3 runs to 13 residues. Trimming left V 5 bases short and J 0 bases short, with 8 bases between. Germline V CDR1 and CDR2: SGHAT, FQNNGV. The CDR3 spells CASSRPFSYEQYF. For the CDR3, the DNA is TGTGCCAGCAGCCGCCCCTTCTCCTACGAGCAGTACTTC.

This clonotype has a handful of counts. This chain connects TRBV7-3 to TRBJ2-3, with D possibly being TRBD2 (6 bases). The CDR3 is made up of 15 amino acids. Between the trimmed V and J ends, which lost 4 bases and 1 base, there was a span of 12 bases. Per germline, CDR1 SGHTA and CDR2 FQGTGA. In DNA, the CDR3 is TGTGCCAGCAGCTCAACTAGCTTTCGCACAGATACGCAGTATTTT. It specifies CASSSTSFRTDTQYF.

This clonotype was picked up many times. J is TRBJ1-1 and V is TRBV11-3; D gene unclear. The CDR3 extends over 15 amino acids. V was trimmed by 2 bases and J by 1 base, leaving 11 bases between them. In germline, CDR1 is SGHNT, CDR2 YENEEA. The CDR3 is CASSLPGSPNTEAFF. The CDR3 DNA follows: TGTGCCAGCAGCTTACCGGGCAGTCCGAACACTGAAGCTTTCTTT.

V is TRBV29-1 and J is TRBJ1-5, with D perhaps TRBD1 (6 bases). Trimming took 8 bases from V and 3 from J, leaving 23 bases between them. There are 16 residues in the CDR3. Germline-derived CDR1 and CDR2 are SQVTM and ANQGSEA. The CDR3 loop is CSPSLGYGGPNQPQHF. CDR3 DNA sequence: TGCAGCCCCTCTTTAGGGTATGGGGGGCCCAATCAGCCCCAGCATTTT. Supplemented by reference TRBV29-1 and TRBJ1-5, the full variable domain reads SAVISQKPSRDICQRGTSLTIQCQVDSQVTMMFWYRQQPGQSLTLIATANQGSEATYESGFVIDKFPISRPNLTFSTLTVSNMSPEDSSIYLCSPSLGYGGPNQPQHFGDGTRLSIL.

This clonotype occurred a few times. This rearrangement joins TRBV5-1 to TRBJ1-2; D gene uncertain. This CDR3 comprises 15 residues. CDR1 is SGHRS, CDR2 YFSETQ, per germline. The V end was cut by 2 bases, the J end by 0 bases, with 11 bases between. The CDR3 loop reads CASSLGSSANYGYTF. CDR3 bases: TGCGCCAGCAGCTTAGGGTCATCTGCTAACTATGGCTACACCTTC.

The chain recombines TRBV6-5 with TRBJ1-1, with 7 bases fitting TRBD1. The CDR3 extends over 14 amino acids. V dropped 1 base and J dropped 3; count of bases not matched to a gene: 2. Germline V gives CDR1 MNHEY, CDR2 SVGAGI. The CDR3 DNA reads as TGTGCCAGCAGTTACTTAGGGGGCTACACTGAAGCTTTCTTT. Protein: CASSYLGGYTEAFF.

The rearrangement links TRBV24-1 to TRBJ1-2, with D possibly being TRBD1 (6 bases). Germline V gene lookup returns CDR1 KGHDR and CDR2 SFDVKD. Trimming pared 3 bases from V and 3 bases from J, leaving 10 bases between. There are 14 residues in the CDR3. As DNA, the CDR3 is TGTGCCACCAGTGATGGCAGGGGTTACTATGGCTACACCTTC. Residues: CATSDGRGYYGYTF.

This clonotype was recorded only once. This may be a read error, as it is one base from a much larger clone. The CDR3 loop is CATSDSMWKGELVF. As DNA, the CDR3 is TGTGCCACCAGTGACTCGATGTGGAAGGGGGAGCTGGTTTTT. This chain joins TRBV24-1 and TRBJ2-2; possible D gene TRBD1, 6 bases. The CDR3 loop spans 14 amino acids. Germline CDR1 is KGHDR and CDR2 is SFDVKD.